This T cell receptor (beta chain) was sequenced during a study of Tregs in tolerant kidney transplant recipients. Study findings and constraints: Activated donor B cell expansion appeared to reveal the most relevant donor-specific TCRbeta repertoire. Few patients were studied, so findings need validation in larger groups. Biological reproducibility was not directly addressed in this study.

Turning to this clone: Its specificity is unknown.

An overnight rest at 37°C with about 200 IU/ml IL-2 preceded regulatory T cell sorting from thawed PBMCs. Germline loops: CDR1 LNHDA, CDR2 SQIVND (reference sequence). The CDR3 is 17 amino acids. J gave up 7 bases and V 4 bases, and 12 bases lay outside the gene matches. TCRdb's copy holds only in-frame clones and misses some; the assay was immunoSEQ multiplex PCR. The sample holds under 50,000 clones, roughly nine tenths seen once. The sample taken for sequencing was Tregs from blood. The receptor was derived from a human donor in good health. The chain combines TRBV19 with TRBJ1-5; 11 bases align to TRBD1. CDR3 region: CASSTGQGARGGQPQHF. CDR3 DNA sequence: TGTGCCAGTAGTACCGGACAGGGGGCGCGGGGGGGGCAGCCCCAGCATTTT.